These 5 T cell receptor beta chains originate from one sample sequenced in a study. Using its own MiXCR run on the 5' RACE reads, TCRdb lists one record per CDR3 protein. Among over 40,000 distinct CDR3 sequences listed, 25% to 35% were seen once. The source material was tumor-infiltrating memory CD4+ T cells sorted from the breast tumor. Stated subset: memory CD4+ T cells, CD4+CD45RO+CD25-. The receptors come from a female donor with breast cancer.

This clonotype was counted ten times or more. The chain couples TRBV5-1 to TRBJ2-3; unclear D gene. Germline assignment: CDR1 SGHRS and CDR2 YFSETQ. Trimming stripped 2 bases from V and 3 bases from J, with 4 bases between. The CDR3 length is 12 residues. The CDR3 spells CASSFATDTQYF. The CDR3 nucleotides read TGCGCCAGCAGCTTTGCGACAGATACGCAGTATTTT.

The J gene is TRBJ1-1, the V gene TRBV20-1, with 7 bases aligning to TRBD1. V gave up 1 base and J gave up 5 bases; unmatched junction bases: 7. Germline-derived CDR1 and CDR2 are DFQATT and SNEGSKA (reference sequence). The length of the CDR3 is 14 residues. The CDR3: CSARAPGGKTEAFF. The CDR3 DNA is TGCAGTGCTAGAGCGCCAGGGGGTAAGACTGAAGCTTTCTTT.

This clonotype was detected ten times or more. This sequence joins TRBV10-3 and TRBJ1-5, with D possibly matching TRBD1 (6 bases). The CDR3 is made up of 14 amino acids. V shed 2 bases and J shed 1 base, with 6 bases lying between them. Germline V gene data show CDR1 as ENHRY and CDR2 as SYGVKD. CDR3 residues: CAISEQGSNQPQHF. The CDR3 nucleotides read TGTGCCATCAGTGAGCAGGGGAGCAATCAGCCCCAGCATTTT.

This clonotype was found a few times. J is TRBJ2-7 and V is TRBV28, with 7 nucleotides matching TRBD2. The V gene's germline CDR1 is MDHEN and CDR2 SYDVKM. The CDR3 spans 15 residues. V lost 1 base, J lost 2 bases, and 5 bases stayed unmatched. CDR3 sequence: CASSLLTGGTYEQYF. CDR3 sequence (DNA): TGTGCCAGCAGTTTATTAACGGGAGGAACCTACGAGCAGTACTTC. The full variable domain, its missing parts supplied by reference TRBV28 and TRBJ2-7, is DVKVTQSSRYLVKRTGEKVFLECVQDMDHENMFWYRQDPGLGLRLIYFSYDVKMKEKGDIPEGYSVSREKKERFSLILESASTNQTSMYLCASSLLTGGTYEQYFGPGTRLTVT.

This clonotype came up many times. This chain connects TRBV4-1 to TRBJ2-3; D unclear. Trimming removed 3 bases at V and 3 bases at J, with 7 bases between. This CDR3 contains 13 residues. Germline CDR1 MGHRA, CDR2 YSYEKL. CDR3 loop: CASSHAATDTQYF. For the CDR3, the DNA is TGCGCCAGCAGCCATGCGGCAACAGATACGCAGTATTTT.